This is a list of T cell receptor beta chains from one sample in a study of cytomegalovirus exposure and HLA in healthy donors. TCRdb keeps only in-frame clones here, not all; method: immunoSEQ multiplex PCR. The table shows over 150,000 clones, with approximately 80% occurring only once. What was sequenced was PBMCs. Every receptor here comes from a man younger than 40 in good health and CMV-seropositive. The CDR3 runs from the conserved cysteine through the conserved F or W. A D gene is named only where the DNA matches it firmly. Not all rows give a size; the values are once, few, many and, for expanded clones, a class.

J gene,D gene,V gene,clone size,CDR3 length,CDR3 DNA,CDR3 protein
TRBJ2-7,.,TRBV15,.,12,TGTGCCACCAGCAGAGATCGCGGCGAGCAGTACTTC,CATSRDRGEQYF
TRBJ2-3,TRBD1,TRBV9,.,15,TGTGCCAGCAGCGGGACAGGGGGCAGGATAGATACGCAGTATTTT,CASSGTGGRIDTQYF
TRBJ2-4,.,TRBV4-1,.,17,TGCGCCAGCAGCCAGGCGGCGTTGGGTTCCGCCAAAAACATTCAGTACTTC,CASSQAALGSAKNIQYF
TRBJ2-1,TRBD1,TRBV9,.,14,TGTGCCAGCAGCGTAAGGGACAGCTACAATGAGCAGTTCTTC,CASSVRDSYNEQFF
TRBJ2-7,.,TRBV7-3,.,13,TGTGCCAGCAGCGCCAGTCCCAACTACGAGCAGTACTTC,CASSASPNYEQYF
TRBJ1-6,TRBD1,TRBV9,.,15,TGTGCCAGCAGCTCGGGGGACAGTCTTGATTCACCCCTCCACTTT,CASSSGDSLDSPLHF
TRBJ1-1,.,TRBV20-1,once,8,TGCAAGCGATCTGAAGCTTTCTTT,CKRSEAFF
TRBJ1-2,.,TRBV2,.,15,TGTGCCAGCGGGGAGGAAGGGGTGGATAGCTATGGCTACACCTTC,CASGEEGVDSYGYTF
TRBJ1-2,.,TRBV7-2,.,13,TGTGCCAGCAGCGAGTCTATCGTATATGGCTACACCTTC,CASSESIVYGYTF
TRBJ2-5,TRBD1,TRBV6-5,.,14,TGTGCCAGCAGGGGGACAGTGTACCAAGAGACCCAGTACTTC,CASRGTVYQETQYF
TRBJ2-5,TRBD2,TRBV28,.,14,TGTGCCAGCTCAGCGGGGGTGAACCGGAAGACCCAGTACTTC,CASSAGVNRKTQYF
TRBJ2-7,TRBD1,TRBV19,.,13,TGTGCCACCAGTAGGGACAGGGGCTACGAGCAGTACTTC,CATSRDRGYEQYF